This TCR beta chain was sequenced in a study of identical twins. General study results and limits: Researchers reported excess low generation probability among twin-shared out-of-frame alpha sequences. With beta out-of-frame sequences, excess sharing by twins was weaker. Insertions were reduced in abundant cord blood beta clonotypes but not in memory repertoires.

All donors were healthy Caucasians. For this clonotype: Its antigen is currently unknown.

Looked up from germline, CDR1 is MNHEY and CDR2 is SVGAGI. V was trimmed by 0 bases and J by 1 base, leaving 10 bases between them. CDR3 size: 17 residues. One entry per CDR3 protein results from TCRdb running MiXCR on the 5' RACE reads. Altogether over 200,000 distinct CDR3 sequences are present, about 10% being singletons, with the ten largest covering 9% to 10%. This chain connects TRBV6-5 to TRBJ2-6; D possibly corresponds to TRBD1 (5 bases). The TCR was taken from a man over 45 in good health. The sequenced sample was memory T cells sorted from blood. The CDR3, as DNA: TGTGCCAGCAGTTACTCGTTCAGGGCATCTGGGGCCAACGTCCTGACTTTC. Translated, it gives CASSYSFRASGANVLTF.